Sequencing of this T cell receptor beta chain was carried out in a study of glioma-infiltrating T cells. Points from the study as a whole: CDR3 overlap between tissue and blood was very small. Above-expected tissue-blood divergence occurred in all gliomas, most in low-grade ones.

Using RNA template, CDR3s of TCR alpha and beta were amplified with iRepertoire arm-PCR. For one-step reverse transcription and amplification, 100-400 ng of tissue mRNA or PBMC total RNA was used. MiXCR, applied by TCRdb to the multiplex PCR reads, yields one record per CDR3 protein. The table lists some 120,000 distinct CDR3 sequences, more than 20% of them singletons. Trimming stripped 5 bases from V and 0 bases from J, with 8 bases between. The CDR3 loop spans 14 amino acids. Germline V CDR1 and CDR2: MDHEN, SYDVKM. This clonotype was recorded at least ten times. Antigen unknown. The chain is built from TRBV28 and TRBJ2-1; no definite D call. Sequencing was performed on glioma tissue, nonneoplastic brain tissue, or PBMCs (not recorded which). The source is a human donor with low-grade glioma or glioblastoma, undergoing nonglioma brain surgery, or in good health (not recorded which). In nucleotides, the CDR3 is TGTGCCAGCAGTCCCGTGGGCTCCTACAATGAGCAGTTCTTC. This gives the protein CASSPVGSYNEQFF.